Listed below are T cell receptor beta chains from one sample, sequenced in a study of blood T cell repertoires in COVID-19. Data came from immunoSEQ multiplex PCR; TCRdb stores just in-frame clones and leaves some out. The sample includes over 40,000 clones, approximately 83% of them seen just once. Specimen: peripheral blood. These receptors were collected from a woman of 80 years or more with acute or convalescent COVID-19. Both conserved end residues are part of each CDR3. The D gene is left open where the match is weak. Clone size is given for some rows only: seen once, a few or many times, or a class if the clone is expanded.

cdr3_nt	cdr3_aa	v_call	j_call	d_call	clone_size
TGTGCCAGCAGTGCCCGGGACAGGGGGCTAAATCAGCCCCAGCATTTT	CASSARDRGLNQPQHF	TRBV2	TRBJ1-5	TRBD1	-
TGCGCCAGCAGCTTGGGGACAGGGATCGAAGCTTTCTTT	CASSLGTGIEAFF	TRBV5-1	TRBJ1-1	TRBD1	-
TGCGCCAGCAGCCAAGGATGGACAGGGAAAGTTACCTCTGGGGCCAACGTCCTGACTTTC	CASSQGWTGKVTSGANVLTF	TRBV4-1	TRBJ2-6	TRBD1	-
TGCAGCATCCGGACAGCCTCTAATGAAAAACTGTTTTTT	CSIRTASNEKLFF	TRBV29-1	TRBJ1-4	-	-
TGCGCCACCACTCCCGGGACAGCCTACAATGAGCAGTTCTTC	CATTPGTAYNEQFF	TRBV10-2	TRBJ2-1	TRBD1	-
TGTGCCTGGAGTGTATTGTCTACAGAGACCCAGTACTTC	CAWSVLSTETQYF	TRBV30	TRBJ2-5	-	-
TGTGCCAGCAGGGCCGGGACAGATAATTCACCCCTCCACTTT	CASRAGTDNSPLHF	TRBV6-5	TRBJ1-6	TRBD1	-
TGCGCCAGCAGCGACCCAACAGCCACCACTGAAGCTTTCTTT	CASSDPTATTEAFF	TRBV5-1	TRBJ1-1	-	-
TGTGCCAGCAGCTCTGGACAGGGGGCTGAAAAACTGTTTTTT	CASSSGQGAEKLFF	TRBV7-9	TRBJ1-4	TRBD1	-
TGTGCCAGTAGGATCGGGACAGGATCGAGTTCACCCCTCCACTTT	CASRIGTGSSSPLHF	TRBV19	TRBJ1-6	TRBD1	-
TGCGCCAGCAGCTTGGGCCCCTCCGAAGGGGGCAATTCACCCCTCCACTTT	CASSLGPSEGGNSPLHF	TRBV5-1	TRBJ1-6	TRBD1	few
TGTGCCAGCAGCCAAGCAGGTTTCAGGGGGGAGCTGTTTTTT	CASSQAGFRGELFF	TRBV3-1/TRBV3-2	TRBJ2-2	-	-
TGCGCCAGCAGCATAGCCGACAGGGTAAACACTGAAGCTTTCTTT	CASSIADRVNTEAFF	TRBV5-1	TRBJ1-1	TRBD1	-
TGTGCCATCAGTGAGGACAGGGGAATGGGTGGCTACACCTTC	CAISEDRGMGGYTF	TRBV10-3	TRBJ1-2	TRBD1	-
TGTGCTAGTGGTTTGGGCAGCGGGGGGGCCTCAGATACGCAGTATTTT	CASGLGSGGASDTQYF	TRBV12-5	TRBJ2-3	TRBD2	-
TGTGCCAGCTTTGCAGGGGGCATCAACTATGGCTACACCTTC	CASFAGGINYGYTF	TRBV6-5	TRBJ1-2	TRBD1	-
TGTGCCAGCAGTCAGACAGGGGGCGCGACTGAAGCTTTCTTT	CASSQTGGATEAFF	TRBV3-1/TRBV3-2	TRBJ1-1	TRBD1	-
TGTGCCTGGAGTCGGGACAGCTCCTATAATTCACCCCTCCACTTT	CAWSRDSSYNSPLHF	TRBV30	TRBJ1-6	TRBD1	-
TGTGCTAGTGGTTTCCTGACAGGCAAACGGGCTTTCTTT	CASGFLTGKRAFF	TRBV12-5	TRBJ1-1	-	-
TGTGCCAGCTCACCGCGAGTAGCGGGGGCGAGAGAGGTGACAGATACGCAGTATTTT	CASSPRVAGAREVTDTQYF	TRBV18	TRBJ2-3	TRBD2	-
TGCGCCAGCAGTGACAGGGGGGATTGGCAGCCCCAGCATTTT	CASSDRGDWQPQHF	TRBV10-2	TRBJ1-5	TRBD1	-
TGTGCCAGTAGTATAGGCCCAGATAGCAATCAGCCCCAGCATTTT	CASSIGPDSNQPQHF	TRBV19	TRBJ1-5	-	-
TGTGCCAGCAGTGACATGTGGTCTTTCAGCTCCTACAATGAGCAGTTCTTC	CASSDMWSFSSYNEQFF	TRBV2	TRBJ2-1	-	-
TGTGCCAGTAGACCTCGGGACAGCCCGACCTACGAGCAGTACTTC	CASRPRDSPTYEQYF	TRBV19	TRBJ2-7	TRBD1	-
TGTGCCATCAGTGGTGGGGGGGAAAAAAGTAACTATGGCTACACCTTC	CAISGGGEKSNYGYTF	TRBV10-3	TRBJ1-2	-	once
TGTGCCAGCAGCCAAGATCGCCAGGGAAGAAATTCACCCCTCCACTTT	CASSQDRQGRNSPLHF	TRBV14	TRBJ1-6	-	-
TGTGCCAGCAGTTACTCAATCCCCGGAACAGGGGAAAAACTGTTTTTT	CASSYSIPGTGEKLFF	TRBV6-5	TRBJ1-4	-	-
TGTGCCAGCACCTCGCGGGACAGTGCAACTAATGAAAAACTGTTTTTT	CASTSRDSATNEKLFF	TRBV28	TRBJ1-4	TRBD1	medium-sized
TGTGCCAGCAGCCCTGACAACTCCTACGAGCAGTACTTC	CASSPDNSYEQYF	TRBV5-5	TRBJ2-7	-	once
TGTGCCATCAAGTCCGGTGGGCAGGAAGCTTTCTTT	CAIKSGGQEAFF	TRBV10-3	TRBJ1-1	-	-
TGTGCCAGCAGCCCGTCCCGGGACAGGCAGCCCCAGCATTTT	CASSPSRDRQPQHF	TRBV7-2	TRBJ1-5	TRBD1	-
TGTGCCAGCAGCTCCAGGGGGGCCAGAAACACAGATACGCAGTATTTT	CASSSRGARNTDTQYF	TRBV3-1/TRBV3-2	TRBJ2-3	-	-
TGTGCCAGCAGTTTAAAGGGGCCCCAAATAAACACTGAAGCTTTCTTT	CASSLKGPQINTEAFF	TRBV27	TRBJ1-1	-	-
TGTGCCAGCAGCCGGCGGGCGGGACAGGGACACCGCGAGCAGTACTTC	CASSRRAGQGHREQYF	TRBV5-6	TRBJ2-7	TRBD1	once
TGTGCCAGCAGCGCGGTGGGGGCGCGAACCGGGGAGCTGTTTTTT	CASSAVGARTGELFF	TRBV7-6	TRBJ2-2	-	-
TGTGCCAACAGAGGGGGGGAAGCCACTGAAGCTTTCTTT	CANRGGEATEAFF	TRBV6-5	TRBJ1-1	-	few
TGTGCCAGCAGTTTACAAGCGGGGCCCTACGAGCAGTACTTC	CASSLQAGPYEQYF	TRBV27	TRBJ2-7	TRBD2	once
TGTGCCAGCTCACCGACAGGAGATAATTCACCCCTCCACTTT	CASSPTGDNSPLHF	TRBV18	TRBJ1-6	-	-
TGTGCCAGCAGCCAAGAGGCAGGTGAACTCTACGAGCAGTACTTC	CASSQEAGELYEQYF	TRBV14	TRBJ2-7	-	-
TGTGCCAGCAGCCCCCGGTCGATCCAAGATACGCAGTATTTT	CASSPRSIQDTQYF	TRBV11-2	TRBJ2-3	-	-
TGTGCCAGCAGTGATATAGGACAGGGGCGAGAAAAACTGTTTTTT	CASSDIGQGREKLFF	TRBV6-1	TRBJ1-4	TRBD1	few
TGCGCCAGCCGACAGGGCGTGAACACTGAAGCTTTCTTT	CASRQGVNTEAFF	TRBV10-1	TRBJ1-1	TRBD1	few
TGCAGTGCTAGTACAGGGGACTATGGCTACACCTTC	CSASTGDYGYTF	TRBV20-1	TRBJ1-2	TRBD1	-
TGTGCCAGCAGGGGCAGGCGAGCAGATACGCAGTATTTT	CASRGRRADTQYF	TRBV2	TRBJ2-3	-	-
TGCGCCAGCAGCGTCGGGGACTCCTACAATGAGCAGTTCTTC	CASSVGDSYNEQFF	TRBV5-1	TRBJ2-1	-	-
TGTGCCAGCAGTTGGGGGGAACTCGGCCGTTCACCCCTCCACTTT	CASSWGELGRSPLHF	TRBV6-5	TRBJ1-6	-	-
TGTGCCAGCAGCCGAACCGGGACAGAAAACACTGAAGCTTTCTTT	CASSRTGTENTEAFF	TRBV3-1/TRBV3-2	TRBJ1-1	TRBD1	few
TGTGCCATCAGTGATTCAGGTTACAATGAGCAGTTCTTC	CAISDSGYNEQFF	TRBV10-3	TRBJ2-1	-	-
TGTGCTGGAGGAGGGGCCACTGAAGCTTTCTTT	CAGGGATEAFF	TRBV6-5	TRBJ1-1	-	-
TGTGCCAGTAGTATGAGTCTAGGGGGCGCGCAGGACATTCAGTACTTC	CASSMSLGGAQDIQYF	TRBV19	TRBJ2-4	TRBD1	-
TGCGCCAGCAGCCAAAGCAGGGTCCCTTCGGATACGCAGTATTTT	CASSQSRVPSDTQYF	TRBV4-1	TRBJ2-3	-	-
TGTGCCAGCAGCGCCTACCGAATTGGCTCTGGAAACACCATATATTTT	CASSAYRIGSGNTIYF	TRBV7-2	TRBJ1-3	-	once
TGTGCCAGCAGCTTAGACTTTTTTTTCAGGCACCCGTCTAACTATGGCTACACCTTC	CASSLDFFFRHPSNYGYTF	TRBV7-8	TRBJ1-2	-	-
TGTGCCAGCTCCGGGACAGGGGGCAATCAGCCCCAGCATTTT	CASSGTGGNQPQHF	TRBV2	TRBJ1-5	TRBD1	few
TGTGCCAGCAGTGAAGCGCGGGCGGGGACCGGGGAGCTGTTTTTT	CASSEARAGTGELFF	TRBV6-1	TRBJ2-2	-	-
TGTGCCAGCAGCTTGTCTGGGGAGGGCACAGATACGCAGTATTTT	CASSLSGEGTDTQYF	TRBV11-3	TRBJ2-3	-	-
TGTGCCAGCCGACGGGGGGATCAGCCCCAGCATTTT	CASRRGDQPQHF	TRBV25-1	TRBJ1-5	-	-